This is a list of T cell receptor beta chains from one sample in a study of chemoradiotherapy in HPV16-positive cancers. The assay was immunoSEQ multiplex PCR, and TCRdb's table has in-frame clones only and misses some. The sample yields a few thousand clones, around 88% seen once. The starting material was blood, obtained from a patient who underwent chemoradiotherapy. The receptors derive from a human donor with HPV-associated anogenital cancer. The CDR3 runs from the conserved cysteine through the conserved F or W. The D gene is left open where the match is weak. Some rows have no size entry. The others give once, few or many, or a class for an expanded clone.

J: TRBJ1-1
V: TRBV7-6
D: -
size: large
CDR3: CASSLEAVNTEAFF
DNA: TGTGCCAGCAGCTTAGAGGCAGTGAACACTGAAGCTTTCTTT

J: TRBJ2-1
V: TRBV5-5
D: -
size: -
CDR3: CASSAGTDEYYNEQFF
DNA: TGTGCCAGCAGCGCCGGGACGGATGAGTACTACAATGAGCAGTTCTTC

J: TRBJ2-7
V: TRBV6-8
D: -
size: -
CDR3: CASGLAPRSGQPLRYEQYF
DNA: TGTGCCAGCGGTTTAGCCCCCCGCTCAGGACAGCCTCTTCGCTACGAGCAGTACTTC

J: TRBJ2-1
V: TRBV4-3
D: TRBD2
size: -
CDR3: CASSQGEGRPYNEQFF
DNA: TGCGCCAGCAGCCAAGGGGAGGGGCGTCCCTACAATGAGCAGTTCTTC

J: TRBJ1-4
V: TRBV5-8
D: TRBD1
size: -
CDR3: CASGDREPTNEKLFF
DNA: TGTGCCAGCGGCGACAGGGAACCCACTAATGAAAAACTGTTTTTT

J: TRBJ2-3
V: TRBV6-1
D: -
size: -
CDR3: CASSEWAPGDADTQYF
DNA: TGTGCCAGCAGTGAATGGGCCCCGGGAGATGCAGATACGCAGTATTTT

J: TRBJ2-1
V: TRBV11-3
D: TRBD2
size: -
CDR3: CASSTRTSGSYNEQFF
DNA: TGTGCCAGCAGCACCCGAACTAGCGGCTCCTACAATGAGCAGTTCTTC

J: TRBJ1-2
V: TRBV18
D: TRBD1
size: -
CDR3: CASSPQGQGGSGYTF
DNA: TGTGCCAGCTCACCACAGGGACAGGGAGGATCGGGCTACACCTTC

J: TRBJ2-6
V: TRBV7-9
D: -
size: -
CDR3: CASSFGPTSGANVLTF
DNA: TGTGCCAGCAGCTTCGGACCGACCTCTGGGGCCAACGTCCTGACTTTC

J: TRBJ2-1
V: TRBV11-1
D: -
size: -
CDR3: CASSLLRVGNEQFF
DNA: TGTGCCAGCAGCTTGCTCAGGGTAGGCAATGAGCAGTTCTTC

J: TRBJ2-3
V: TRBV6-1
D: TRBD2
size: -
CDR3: CASSEDEASGALSYF
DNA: TGTGCCAGCAGTGAAGACGAGGCTAGCGGCGCGTTATCGTATTTT

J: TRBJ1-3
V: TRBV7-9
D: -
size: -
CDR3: CASSGRGFSGNTIYF
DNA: TGTGCCAGCAGTGGGAGGGGATTCTCTGGAAACACCATATATTTT

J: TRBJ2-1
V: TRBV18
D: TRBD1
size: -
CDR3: CASSPLQGFNEQFF
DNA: TGTGCCAGCTCACCATTACAGGGGTTCAATGAGCAGTTCTTC

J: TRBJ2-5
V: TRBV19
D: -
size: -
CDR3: CASSIRAGEETQYF
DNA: TGTGCCAGTAGTATACGGGCAGGGGAAGAGACCCAGTACTTC

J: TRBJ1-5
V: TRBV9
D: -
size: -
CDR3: CASSSSLGRNQPQHF
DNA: TGTGCCAGCAGCAGTAGTCTCGGTCGGAATCAGCCCCAGCATTTT

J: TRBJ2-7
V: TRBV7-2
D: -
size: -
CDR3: CASSPNYEQYF
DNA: TGTGCCAGCAGCCCAAACTACGAGCAGTACTTC

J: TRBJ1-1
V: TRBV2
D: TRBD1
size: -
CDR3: CASSGAYRGTEAFF
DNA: TGTGCCAGCAGTGGGGCTTACAGGGGTACTGAAGCTTTCTTT

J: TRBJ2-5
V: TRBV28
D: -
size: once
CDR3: CASSGRRRETQYF
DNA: TGTGCCAGCAGCGGACGTCGCAGGGAGACCCAGTACTTC

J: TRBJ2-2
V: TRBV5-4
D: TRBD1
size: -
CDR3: CASSPRAPGQGNTGELFF
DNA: TGTGCCAGCAGCCCGAGAGCCCCGGGACAGGGGAACACCGGGGAGCTGTTTTTT

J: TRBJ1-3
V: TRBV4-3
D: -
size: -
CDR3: CASSQLLGGYGNTIYF
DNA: TGCGCCAGCAGCCAACTGCTAGGGGGGTATGGAAACACCATATATTTT

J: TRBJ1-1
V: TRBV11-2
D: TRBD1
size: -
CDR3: CASSLVAGGASRTEAFF
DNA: TGTGCCAGCAGCTTAGTCGCAGGGGGTGCCTCCCGCACTGAAGCTTTCTTT

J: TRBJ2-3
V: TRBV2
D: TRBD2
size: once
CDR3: CASGKGLAGGDTQYF
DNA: TGTGCCAGCGGGAAGGGACTAGCGGGAGGAGATACGCAGTATTTT

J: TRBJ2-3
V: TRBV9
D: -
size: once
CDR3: CASSEAARTDTQYF
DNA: TGTGCCAGCAGCGAGGCAGCACGCACAGATACGCAGTATTTT

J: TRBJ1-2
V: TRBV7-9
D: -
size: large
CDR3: CASSRIFFNYGYTF
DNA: TGTGCCAGCAGCCGGATATTTTTTAACTATGGCTACACCTTC

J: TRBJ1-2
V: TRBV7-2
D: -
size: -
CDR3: CASSFPPGGYTF
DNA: TGTGCCAGCAGCTTCCCGCCGGGGGGCTACACCTTC

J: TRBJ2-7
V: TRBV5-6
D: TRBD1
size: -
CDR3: CASSSGQVSYEQYF
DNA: TGTGCCAGCAGCTCCGGACAGGTTTCCTACGAGCAGTACTTC

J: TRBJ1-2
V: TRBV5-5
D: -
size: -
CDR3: CASSLDRARYGYTF
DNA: TGTGCCAGCAGCTTGGACAGGGCTCGCTATGGCTACACCTTC

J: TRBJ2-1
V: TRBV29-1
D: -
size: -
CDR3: CSVATRGTINNEQFF
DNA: TGCAGCGTTGCGACTAGGGGAACGATAAACAATGAGCAGTTCTTC

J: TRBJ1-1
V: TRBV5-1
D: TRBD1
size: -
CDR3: CASSSGPGQGLTEAFF
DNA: TGCGCCAGCAGCTCCGGTCCGGGACAGGGGCTTACTGAAGCTTTCTTT

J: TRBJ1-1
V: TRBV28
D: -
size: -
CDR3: CASSLRELNTEAFF
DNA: TGTGCCAGCAGTTTGCGGGAACTGAACACTGAAGCTTTCTTT

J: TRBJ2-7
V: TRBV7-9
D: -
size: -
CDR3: CASSLAEGQGLIFSYEQYF
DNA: TGTGCCAGCAGCTTAGCGGAAGGGCAGGGCCTCATTTTTTCCTACGAGCAGTACTTC

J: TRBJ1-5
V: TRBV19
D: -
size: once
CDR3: CASSINPGNQPQHF
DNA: TGTGCCAGTAGTATCAATCCGGGGAATCAGCCCCAGCATTTT

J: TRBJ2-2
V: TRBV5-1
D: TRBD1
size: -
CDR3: CASSLLYRGLGTGELFF
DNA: TGCGCCAGCAGCTTGCTTTACAGGGGGCTAGGCACCGGGGAGCTGTTTTTT

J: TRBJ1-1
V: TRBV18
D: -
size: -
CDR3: CASSLRTQGFTEAFF
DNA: TGTGCCAGCTCACTCCGAACACAGGGTTTCACTGAAGCTTTCTTT

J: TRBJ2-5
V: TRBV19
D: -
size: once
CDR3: CASSTLGSETQYF
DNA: TGTGCCAGTAGTACCTTAGGCTCGGAGACCCAGTACTTC

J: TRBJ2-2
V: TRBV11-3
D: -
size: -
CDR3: CASSLGLTGELFF
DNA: TGTGCCAGCAGCTTAGGTCTTACCGGGGAGCTGTTTTTT

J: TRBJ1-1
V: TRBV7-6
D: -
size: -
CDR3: CASSLDQGLNTEAFF
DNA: TGTGCCAGCAGCTTAGATCAGGGGTTGAACACTGAAGCTTTCTTT

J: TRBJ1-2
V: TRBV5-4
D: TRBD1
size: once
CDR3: CASSPKGEGAGGYTF
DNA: TGTGCCAGCAGCCCCAAGGGTGAGGGGGCGGGGGGCTACACCTTC

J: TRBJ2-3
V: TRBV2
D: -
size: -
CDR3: CASSSGYTDTQYF
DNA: TGTGCCAGCAGTAGCGGGTACACAGATACGCAGTATTTT

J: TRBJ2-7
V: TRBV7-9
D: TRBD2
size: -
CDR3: CASSPGLAGGPLYEQYF
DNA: TGTGCCAGCAGCCCAGGACTAGCGGGAGGCCCCCTCTACGAGCAGTACTTC

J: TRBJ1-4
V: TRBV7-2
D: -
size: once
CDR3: CASSNRFTNEKLFF
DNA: TGTGCCAGCAGCAACCGTTTTACTAATGAAAAACTGTTTTTT

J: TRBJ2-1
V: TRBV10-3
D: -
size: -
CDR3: CAIGLFLNEQFF
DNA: TGTGCCATCGGTCTTTTCCTCAATGAGCAGTTCTTC

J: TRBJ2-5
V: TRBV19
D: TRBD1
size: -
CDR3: CASSLGTGQETQYF
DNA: TGTGCCAGTAGCCTTGGGACAGGGCAAGAGACCCAGTACTTC

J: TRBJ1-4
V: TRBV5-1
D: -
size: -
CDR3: CASSSVRWDGENEKLFF
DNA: TGCGCCAGCAGCTCGGTAAGGTGGGACGGTGAGAATGAAAAACTGTTTTTT

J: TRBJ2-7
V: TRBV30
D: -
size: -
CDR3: CACRASYEQYF
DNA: TGTGCCTGCAGGGCATCCTACGAGCAGTACTTC